This T cell receptor beta chain was obtained from a study of response to subunit inactivated influenza vaccine. Whole-study findings and limits: Authors suggested few new T cells are recruited by each seasonal influenza vaccination.

Germline V CDR1 and CDR2: SGHTA, FQGNSA. Trimming left V 8 bases short and J 4 bases short, with 14 bases between. The CDR3 is 13 amino acids. TCRdb re-called the RT-PCR reads with MiXCR, one entry per CDR3 protein. Of 540,000 or so distinct CDR3 sequences listed, 10% to 15% are singletons. As to this clonotype: Its target is not known.

The genes are TRBV7-2 and TRBJ2-5; D ambiguous. The sequence came from a man aged 50 to 59 who received an inactivated influenza vaccine. Material: PBMCs from blood, obtained 40 to 50 days after vaccination. The CDR3 bases are TGTGCCAGCGGGGTGTTGCTGGGAGAGACCCAGTACTTC. Translation gives CASGVLLGETQYF.